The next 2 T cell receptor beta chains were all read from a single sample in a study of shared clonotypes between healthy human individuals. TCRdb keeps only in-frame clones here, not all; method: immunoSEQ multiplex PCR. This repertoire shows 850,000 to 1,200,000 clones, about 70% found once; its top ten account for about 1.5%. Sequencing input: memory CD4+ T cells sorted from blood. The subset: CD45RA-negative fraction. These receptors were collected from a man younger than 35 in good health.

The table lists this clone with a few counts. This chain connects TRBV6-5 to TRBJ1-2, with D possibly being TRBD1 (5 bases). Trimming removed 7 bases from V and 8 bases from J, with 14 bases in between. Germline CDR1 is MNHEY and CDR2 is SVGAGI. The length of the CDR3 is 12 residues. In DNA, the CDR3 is TGTGCCAGCACCTCAGGGATCTGGGGCTACACCTTC. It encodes CASTSGIWGYTF.

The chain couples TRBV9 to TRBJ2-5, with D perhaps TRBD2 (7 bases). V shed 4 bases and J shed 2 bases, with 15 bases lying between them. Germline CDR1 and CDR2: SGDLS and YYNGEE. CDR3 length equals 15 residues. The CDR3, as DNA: TGTGCCAGCAGCCTCAAACAGGGAGGGCAAGAGACCCAGTACTTC. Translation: CASSLKQGGQETQYF.